Sequencing of this T cell receptor beta chain was carried out in a study of monozygotic twins with inflammatory bowel disease. The CDR3 covers 14 residues. It was approximately 4,000 ng of total RNA that each TCR library used. Template switching was used to attach UMIs, which incorporated a 6-nucleotide sample barcode. TCRdb reprocessed the 5' RACE reads, keeping one entry per CDR3 protein, no DNA. The data show around 200,000 distinct CDR3 sequences, and the top ten clones hold roughly 1.5%. The genes are TRBV12-3 or TRBV12-4 and TRBJ1-5; no DNA is available, so the TRBD1 call from TCRdb remains unchecked. This clonotype originated in a human donor with ulcerative colitis or Crohn's disease, or a healthy co-twin of an affected twin (not recorded which). Sequencing was performed on blood. CDR3 sequence: CASSDRYSNQPQHF.